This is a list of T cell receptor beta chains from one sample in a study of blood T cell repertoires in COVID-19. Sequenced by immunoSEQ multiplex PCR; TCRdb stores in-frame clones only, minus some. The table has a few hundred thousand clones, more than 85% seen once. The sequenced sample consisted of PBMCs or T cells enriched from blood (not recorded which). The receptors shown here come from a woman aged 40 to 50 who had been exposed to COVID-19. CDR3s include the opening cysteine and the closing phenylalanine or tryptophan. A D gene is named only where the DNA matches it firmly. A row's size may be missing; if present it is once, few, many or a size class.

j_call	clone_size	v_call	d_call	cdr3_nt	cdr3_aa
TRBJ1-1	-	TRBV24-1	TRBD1	TGTGCCACCAGTGCGCGACAGGGGATTGAAGCTTTCTTT	CATSARQGIEAFF
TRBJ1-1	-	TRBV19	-	TGTGCCAGTAGTATCCAACAGAACACTGAAGCTTTCTTT	CASSIQQNTEAFF
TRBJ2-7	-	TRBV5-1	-	TGCGCCAGCAGCGCGGGACCGTCCTACGAGCAGTACTTC	CASSAGPSYEQYF
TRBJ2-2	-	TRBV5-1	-	TGCGCCAGCATCCCGGGGGGCTCGAACACCGGGGAGCTGTTTTTT	CASIPGGSNTGELFF
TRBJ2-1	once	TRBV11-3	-	TGTGCCAGCAGCTTAGATCCTAAGCGTAATGAGCAGTTCTTC	CASSLDPKRNEQFF
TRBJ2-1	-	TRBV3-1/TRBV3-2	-	TGTGCCAGCAGCCAGGACTGGCGGAACAATGAGCAGTTCTTC	CASSQDWRNNEQFF
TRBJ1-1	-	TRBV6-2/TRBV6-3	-	TGTGCCAGCAGTTACTCGTTAATAGGTCCGGGGACTGAAGCTTTCTTT	CASSYSLIGPGTEAFF
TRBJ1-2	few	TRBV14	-	TGTGCCAGCAGCCCAAGAGTGAGGTCGGGCTACACCTTC	CASSPRVRSGYTF
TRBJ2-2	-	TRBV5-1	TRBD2	TGCGCCAGCAGCTCTACTAGCGTCCCCGGGGAGCTGTTTTTT	CASSSTSVPGELFF
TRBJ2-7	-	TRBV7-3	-	TGTGCCAGCAGCTTAAACATCGCAGGGGGGTCCTACGAGCAGTACTTC	CASSLNIAGGSYEQYF
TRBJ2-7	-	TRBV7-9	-	TGTGCCAGCAGCTCTCCAGGGATGGGGGAGCAGTACTTC	CASSSPGMGEQYF
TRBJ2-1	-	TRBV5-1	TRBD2	TGCGCCAGCACCCCCGCCGGACTAGTCGACAATGAGCAGTTCTTC	CASTPAGLVDNEQFF
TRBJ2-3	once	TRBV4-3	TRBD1	TGCGCCAGCAGCCTCGGCGTAGGACAGGGGGAAGATACGCAGTATTTT	CASSLGVGQGEDTQYF
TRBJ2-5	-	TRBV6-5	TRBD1	TGTGCCAGCAGTTTCGGGACAGGCGGGGAGACCCAGTACTTC	CASSFGTGGETQYF
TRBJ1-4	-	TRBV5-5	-	TGTGCCAGCAGCTTCCGGGAAGCCGCAACTAATGAAAAACTGTTTTTT	CASSFREAATNEKLFF
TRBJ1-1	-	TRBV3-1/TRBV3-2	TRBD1	TGTGCCAGCAGCCTTTCCGGGACAGCTGAAGCTTTCTTT	CASSLSGTAEAFF
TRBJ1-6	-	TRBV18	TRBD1	TGTGCCAGCTCACCCGGACAGGCTCAGGGTTCACCCCTCCACTTT	CASSPGQAQGSPLHF
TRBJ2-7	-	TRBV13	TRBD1	TGTGCCAGCAGCTTAGAACAGGGGGCCTACGAGCAGTACTTC	CASSLEQGAYEQYF
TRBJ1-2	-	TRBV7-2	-	TGTGCCAGCAGCGGCGGCGCCAGCGTATTCTATGGCTACACCTTC	CASSGGASVFYGYTF
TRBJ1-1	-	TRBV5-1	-	TGCGCCAGCAGCTTCACTCGGGACACTGAAGCTTTCTTT	CASSFTRDTEAFF
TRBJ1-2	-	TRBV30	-	TGTGCCTGGAGTGTAATCACGGGGTCTGGCTACACCTTC	CAWSVITGSGYTF
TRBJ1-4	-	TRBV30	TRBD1	TGTGCCTGGAGTGCGACTTCCGGGACAGACGAAAAACTGTTTTTT	CAWSATSGTDEKLFF
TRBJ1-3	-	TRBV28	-	TGTGCCAGCAGTCCCCATACAGGGCTTGGAAACACCATATATTTT	CASSPHTGLGNTIYF
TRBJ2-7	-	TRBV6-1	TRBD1	TGTGCCAGCAGTGATACCGGGACAGGCCATTACGAGCAGTACTTC	CASSDTGTGHYEQYF
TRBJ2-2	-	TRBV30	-	TGTGCCGCCACGACACGGAGGTCGTTAGGGGAGCTGTTTTTT	CAATTRRSLGELFF
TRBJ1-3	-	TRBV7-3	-	TGTGCCAGCAGCCCCGGGTCCTCTGGAAACACCATATATTTT	CASSPGSSGNTIYF
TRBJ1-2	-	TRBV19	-	TGTGCCAGTAGTATCTTAGGCACCAGGCACTATGGCTACACCTTC	CASSILGTRHYGYTF
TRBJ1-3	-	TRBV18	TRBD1	TGTGCCAGCTCACCCATCGGGACAGGGTCTGGAAACACCATATATTTT	CASSPIGTGSGNTIYF
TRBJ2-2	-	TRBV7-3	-	TGTGCCAGCAGCCCTAGGCCCACCGGGGAGCTGTTTTTT	CASSPRPTGELFF
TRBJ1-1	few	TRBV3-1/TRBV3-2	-	TGTGCCAGCACCCACCGCGGGGGGGCCACTGAAGCTTTCTTT	CASTHRGGATEAFF
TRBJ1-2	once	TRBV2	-	TGTGCCAGCAGTTTGATGGGGGCTACTGGCTACACCTTC	CASSLMGATGYTF
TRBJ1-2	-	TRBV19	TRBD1	TGTGCCAGTAAAGGGACAGGGAGGGGCTACACCTTC	CASKGTGRGYTF
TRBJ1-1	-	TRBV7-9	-	TGTGCCAGCAGCTTAGATTTCATGAACACTGAAGCTTTCTTT	CASSLDFMNTEAFF
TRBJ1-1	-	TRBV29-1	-	TGCAGCGTTGGGGGGACTATGAACACTGAAGCTTTCTTT	CSVGGTMNTEAFF
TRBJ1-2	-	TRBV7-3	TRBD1	TGTGCCAGCAGCTCAATCGGGTCAGGGGGTTTATATGGCTACACCTTC	CASSSIGSGGLYGYTF
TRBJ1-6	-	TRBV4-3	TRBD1	TGCGCCAGCAGCCAAGATGGGTTGCAGGGGGCAAGGAATTCACCCCTCCACTTT	CASSQDGLQGARNSPLHF
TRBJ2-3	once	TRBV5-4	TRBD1	TGTGCCAGCAGCTCGGGACAGGGAAGAGATACGCAGTATTTT	CASSSGQGRDTQYF
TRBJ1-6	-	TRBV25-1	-	TGTGCCAGCAGTAATACAGGGTCCAATTCACCCCTCCACTTT	CASSNTGSNSPLHF
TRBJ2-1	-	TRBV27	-	TGTGCCAGCAGCGCGCGGACTACCTACAATGAGCAGTTCTTC	CASSARTTYNEQFF
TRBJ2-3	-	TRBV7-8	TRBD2	TGTGCCAGCAGGCCAGGGAGGCTAGCGGGGGGAGATACGCAGTATTTT	CASRPGRLAGGDTQYF
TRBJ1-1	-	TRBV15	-	TGTGCCACCAGCAGTAACAGGGTAGGGACTGAAGCTTTCTTT	CATSSNRVGTEAFF
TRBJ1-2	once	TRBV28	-	TGTGCCAGCAGGGGCCCCTATGGCTACACCTTC	CASRGPYGYTF
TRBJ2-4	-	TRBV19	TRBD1	TGTGCCAGTAGACGAACAGGGGTGAACATTCAGTACTTC	CASRRTGVNIQYF
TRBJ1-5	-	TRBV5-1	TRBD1	TGCGCCAGCAGCCCGGGACAGGACCTTAGCAATCAGCCCCAGCATTTT	CASSPGQDLSNQPQHF
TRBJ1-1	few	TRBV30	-	TGTGCCTGGAGTGTACAAGGGGTGAACACTGAAGCTTTCTTT	CAWSVQGVNTEAFF
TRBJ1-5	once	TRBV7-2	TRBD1	TGTGCCAGCAGCTTCCAGGGGGCGCAGCCCCAGCATTTT	CASSFQGAQPQHF
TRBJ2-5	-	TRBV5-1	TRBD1	TGCGCCAGCAGCTACGGACAGGCCCAAGAGACCCAGTACTTC	CASSYGQAQETQYF
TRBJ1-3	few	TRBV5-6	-	TGTGCCAGCAGCTTAGCAGGCTTCAGCTCTGGAAACACCATATATTTT	CASSLAGFSSGNTIYF
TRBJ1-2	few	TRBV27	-	TGTGCCAGCAGTTTATTTCCGAGCTATGGCTACACCTTC	CASSLFPSYGYTF
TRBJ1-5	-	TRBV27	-	TGTGCCAGCAGTTCCGGACAGTACGGCAATCAGCCCCAGCATTTT	CASSSGQYGNQPQHF
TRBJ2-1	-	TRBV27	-	TGTGCCAGCAGTTCGGTAGCGCGCCCCTACAATGAGCAGTTCTTC	CASSSVARPYNEQFF
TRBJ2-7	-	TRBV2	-	TGTGCCAGTCGGGACATAGAAAGAAGCTCCTACGAGCAGTACTTC	CASRDIERSSYEQYF
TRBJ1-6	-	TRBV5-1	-	TGCGCCAGCAGCTTGGTAGCGGGGATGGGGTCACCCCTCCACTTT	CASSLVAGMGSPLHF
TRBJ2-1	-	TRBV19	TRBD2	TGTGCCAGTAGTATTGATGGCGGGAGCTCCTACAATGAGCAGTTCTTC	CASSIDGGSSYNEQFF
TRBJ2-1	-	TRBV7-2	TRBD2	TGTGCCAGCGGGCTAGCGGTGAACAATGAGCAGTTCTTC	CASGLAVNNEQFF
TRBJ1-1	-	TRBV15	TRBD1	TGTGCCACCAGCAGAGGCGACAGGGGAGGCACTGAAGCTTTCTTT	CATSRGDRGGTEAFF
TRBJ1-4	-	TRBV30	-	TGTGCCTGGAGTGAAGGCTCGGGGTCTGAACTGTTTTTT	CAWSEGSGSELFF
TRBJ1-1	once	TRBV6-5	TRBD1	TGTGCCAGCAGTTACAGGTGGTCAGGGGGACCGGCTTTCTTT	CASSYRWSGGPAFF
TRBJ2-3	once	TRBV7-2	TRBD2	TGTGCCAGCAGCCTACTAGCGGGGAGCGCCGATACGCAGTATTTT	CASSLLAGSADTQYF